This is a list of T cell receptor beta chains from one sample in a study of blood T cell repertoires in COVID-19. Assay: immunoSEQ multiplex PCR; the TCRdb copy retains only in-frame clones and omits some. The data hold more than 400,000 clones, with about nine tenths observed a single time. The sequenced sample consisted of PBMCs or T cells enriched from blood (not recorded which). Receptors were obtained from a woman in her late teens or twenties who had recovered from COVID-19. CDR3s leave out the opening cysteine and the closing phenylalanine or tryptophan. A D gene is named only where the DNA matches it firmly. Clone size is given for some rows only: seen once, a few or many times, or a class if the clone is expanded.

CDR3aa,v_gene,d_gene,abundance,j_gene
SGRTGYGYT,TRBV20-1,NA,NA,TRBJ1-2
ASSPGTGPYNEQF,TRBV5-1,TRBD1,NA,TRBJ2-1
ASSASFSEGDRGPANYGYT,TRBV9,TRBD1,NA,TRBJ1-2
ASSWTEGGVNYGYT,TRBV28,NA,NA,TRBJ1-2
ASSRGDAFEAF,TRBV18,NA,NA,TRBJ1-1
ASSVGGFSDYGYT,TRBV7-9,NA,NA,TRBJ1-2
ACEELGQTLGEQF,TRBV5-8,TRBD1,NA,TRBJ2-1
ASSRGTSGTEAF,TRBV4-2,NA,NA,TRBJ1-1
ASSLTSGGAGDTQY,TRBV5-1,TRBD2,once,TRBJ2-3
ASSSSGGAGDTQY,TRBV5-1,TRBD2,NA,TRBJ2-3
ASRQDGGVDTQY,TRBV2,TRBD2,few,TRBJ2-3
ASSFHGAGDQETQY,TRBV7-2,TRBD2,NA,TRBJ2-5
ASSFDWVGASGNTIY,TRBV7-8,NA,NA,TRBJ1-3
ASSSDRGLSSPLH,TRBV6-4,TRBD1,few,TRBJ1-6
ASSSTGLLNTEAF,TRBV27,NA,NA,TRBJ1-1
ASNAASDTQY,TRBV6-5,NA,NA,TRBJ2-3
ASTGGETQY,TRBV10-2,NA,NA,TRBJ2-5
ASSPGAEETQY,TRBV5-1,NA,NA,TRBJ2-5
ASSTATGTAGNTIY,TRBV5-4,TRBD1,NA,TRBJ1-3
ASSLSGDYGYT,TRBV5-6,NA,NA,TRBJ1-2
ASSLTGAADTQY,TRBV13,NA,NA,TRBJ2-3
ASSPTSGRTDTQY,TRBV27,TRBD2,NA,TRBJ2-3
ASSEAWTGGPVDQPQH,TRBV6-1,TRBD1,NA,TRBJ1-5
ASSVRGEQF,TRBV2,NA,NA,TRBJ2-1
AWSTGIPGPGNTIY,TRBV30,NA,NA,TRBJ1-3